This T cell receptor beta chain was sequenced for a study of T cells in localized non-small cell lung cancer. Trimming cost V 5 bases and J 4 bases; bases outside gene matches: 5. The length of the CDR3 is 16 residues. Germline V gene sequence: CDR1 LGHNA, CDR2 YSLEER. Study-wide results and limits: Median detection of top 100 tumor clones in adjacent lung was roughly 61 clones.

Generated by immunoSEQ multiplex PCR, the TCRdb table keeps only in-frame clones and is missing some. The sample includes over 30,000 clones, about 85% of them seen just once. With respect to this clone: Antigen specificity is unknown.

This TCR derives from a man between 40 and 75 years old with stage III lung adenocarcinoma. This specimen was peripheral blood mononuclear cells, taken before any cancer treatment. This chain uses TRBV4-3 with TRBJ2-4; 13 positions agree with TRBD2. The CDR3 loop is CASSSGLAGAKNIQYF. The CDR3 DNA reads TGCGCCAGCAGCTCTGGACTAGCGGGGGCTAAAAACATTCAGTACTTC.